This T cell receptor (beta chain) is drawn from a study of blood T cell repertoires in COVID-19. Study overall: Sample material is recorded as cDNA or gDNA derived from T cells, B-cell-depleted T cells, or PBMCs.

Some clones are missing from TCRdb's copy, which holds only in-frame ones; the method was immunoSEQ multiplex PCR. The sample consists of about 470,000 clones, roughly 90% of them appearing once. This CDR3 spans 14 amino acids. CDR1 is LNHNV, CDR2 YYDKDF, per germline (reference sequence). Between the trimmed V and J ends, which lost 0 bases and 4 bases, there was a span of 7 bases. This clone was seen just once. V gene TRBV15 combines with J gene TRBJ1-3; D is uncertain. The specimen was PBMCs or T cells enriched from blood (not recorded which). The TCR comes from a young woman who had recovered from COVID-19. The CDR3 protein is CATSRDLLGNTIYF. CDR3 DNA sequence: TGTGCCACCAGCAGAGATCTTTTAGGAAACACCATATATTTT.